These T cell receptor beta chains were read from a single sample in a study of blood T cell repertoires in COVID-19. Method: immunoSEQ multiplex PCR; TCRdb's copy keeps in-frame clones and lacks some. The profile shows approximately 87,000 clones, roughly 90% of them singletons. Sequencing was performed on peripheral blood. Source of these receptors: a man in his 70s with active or convalescent COVID-19. Each CDR3 is given with its conserved first and last residue.

v_call	cdr3_length	j_call	cdr3_aa
TRBV10-1	22	TRBJ2-3	CASSELPPSPPGYYGGTDTQYF
TRBV19	14	TRBJ2-5	CASSIQGGQETQYF
TRBV28	12	TRBJ2-3	CASSQQGATQYF
TRBV7-8	15	TRBJ1-4	CASSPRDRINEKLFF
TRBV5-4	13	TRBJ1-5	CASSLVGQAPQHF
TRBV5-5	16	TRBJ2-5	CASSLALLGDQETQYF
TRBV11-3	13	TRBJ2-5	CASKGAGEETQYF
TRBV6-5	16	TRBJ2-2	CASSFDKRSNTGELFF
TRBV29-1	16	TRBJ2-1	CSVEDLAIAGGNEQFF
TRBV6-5	14	TRBJ2-7	CASSSGTESYEQYF
TRBV4-1	15	TRBJ2-1	CASSQDGWSSNEQFF
TRBV28	14	TRBJ1-2	CASSPLGGYYGYTF
TRBV5-8	14	TRBJ1-4	CASSLGQGNEKLFF
TRBV7-8	14	TRBJ1-5	CASSLVAGNQPQHF
TRBV29-1	15	TRBJ2-2	CSVRRGTGSTGELFF
TRBV7-2	16	TRBJ2-3	CASRQQATISTDTQYF
TRBV9	16	TRBJ2-1	CASSTWAGVSYNEQFF
TRBV27	17	TRBJ1-1	CASSSHRGLGLNTEAFF
TRBV5-1	17	TRBJ2-3	CASSLAAGTVPTDTQYF
TRBV12-3/TRBV12-4	13	TRBJ2-7	CASSLDFSYEQYF
TRBV27	13	TRBJ2-2	CASSLWRAGELFF
TRBV5-6	14	TRBJ2-6	CASSLLSGANVLTF
TRBV7-3	16	TRBJ1-3	CASSLMGQGTGNTIYF
TRBV7-2	18	TRBJ2-2	CASSLARFAIDGTGELFF
TRBV9	12	TRBJ2-3	CASSPGQGAQYF
TRBV19	15	TRBJ2-7	CASSIGGQLTYEQYF
TRBV6-5	13	TRBJ1-5	CASSNGVDQPQHF
TRBV19	15	TRBJ2-7	CASRLGPGDTYEQYF
TRBV3-1/TRBV3-2	16	TRBJ2-3	CASSPTTGGSTDTQYF
TRBV30	13	TRBJ2-7	CAWSRKQGSEQYF
TRBV28	16	TRBJ2-1	CASSLSGGSSYNEQFF
TRBV9	16	TRBJ2-1	CASSPRGSSSYNEQFF
TRBV5-6	15	TRBJ2-5	CASSLGLAGAGTQYF
TRBV3-1/TRBV3-2	12	TRBJ2-5	CASSERTGIQYF
TRBV19	13	TRBJ2-7	CASSNSGPYEQYF
TRBV28	15	TRBJ2-7	CASSSTSVSSYEQYF
TRBV19	17	TRBJ1-4	CASSLEGVSATNEKLFF
TRBV5-1	14	TRBJ2-5	CASSSGRGQETQYF
TRBV7-2	14	TRBJ1-1	CASRLDTRSTEAFF
TRBV7-2	13	TRBJ2-7	CASSLAGRYEQYF
TRBV21-1	19	TRBJ1-5	CASSSLTGGSFYSNQPQHF
TRBV7-3	17	TRBJ2-6	CASSLLGDYSGANVLTF
TRBV15	13	TRBJ2-7	CATSRELTYEQYF
TRBV6-2/TRBV6-3	13	TRBJ2-6	CASSYIGANVLTF
TRBV4-2	13	TRBJ1-5	CASSQDLVQPQHF
TRBV4-2	15	TRBJ2-1	CASSQGLAGGGEQFF
TRBV12-3/TRBV12-4	11	TRBJ1-1	CASSFGHEAFF
TRBV6-5	16	TRBJ2-7	CASSYSKGQGWYEQYF
TRBV4-3	18	TRBJ2-1	CASSHQLAGGPVYNEQFF
TRBV28	16	TRBJ1-5	CASSWTGTYSNQPQHF
TRBV18	14	TRBJ2-1	CASSPRAGEDEQFF
TRBV28	14	TRBJ1-5	CASSIHGLDQPQHF